This entry lists 18 T cell receptor beta chains sequenced from one sample in a study of post-analysis software for immune sequencing data. The antigens for these receptors are not known. Study-wide points: TRBV segments more frequent in patients than in controls numbered five and included TRBV5-6, TRBV5-1 and TRBV20-1.

Presence of unique molecular identifiers characterized the TCR beta cDNA libraries. TCRdb itself ran the PCR reads through MiXCR, one entry per CDR3 protein. The repertoire holds 450,000 to 650,000 distinct CDR3 sequences, around 44% seen once, with over 1.5% in the top ten. Sequencing used blood. The receptor source for this set is a girl aged 5-17 years with multiple sclerosis.

V is TRBV24-1 and J is TRBJ2-7; D might be TRBD1 (6 bases). Germline V gene sequence: CDR1 KGHDR, CDR2 SFDVKD. Trimming pared 3 bases from V and 7 bases from J, leaving 15 bases between. This CDR3 is built from 14 residues. Written as DNA, the CDR3 is TGTGCCACCAGTGATCGACAGGTCAACAATGAGCAGTACTTC. The encoded protein is CATSDRQVNNEQYF.

This sequence joins TRBV10-3 and TRBJ2-1; 11 positions match TRBD2. The CDR3 spans 14 residues. The V segment lost 5 bases and the J segment 6 bases; nucleotides outside the gene matches: 3. Per germline, CDR1 ENHRY and CDR2 SYGVKD. CDR3 nucleotide sequence: TGTGCCATCAGTTTAGCGGGGGGGCTCAATGAGCAGTTCTTC. Its protein is CAISLAGGLNEQFF.

The V call is TRBV12-3 or TRBV12-4, the J call TRBJ1-1, with unresolved D. V dropped 7 bases and J dropped 0 bases, with 9 bases sitting between them. The length of the CDR3 is 13 residues. In nucleotides, the CDR3 is TGTGCCAGCATTCTACCGATGAACACTGAAGCTTTCTTT. This gives the protein CASILPMNTEAFF.

J is TRBJ1-1 and V is TRBV12-3 or TRBV12-4; 7 bases map to TRBD1. This CDR3 contains 16 residues. V gave up 6 bases and J gave up 5 bases; unmatched junction bases: 15. For the CDR3, the DNA is TGTGCCAGCAGCGATTGGGGAGGGGGCGCTGGGACTGAAGCTTTCTTT. Translated: CASSDWGGGAGTEAFF.

The J gene is TRBJ2-3, the V gene TRBV20-1; 7 bases align to TRBD2. Unmatched junction bases numbered 12, after V lost 3 bases and J lost 3 bases. There are 16 residues in the CDR3. CDR1 is DFQATT and CDR2 is SNEGSKA in the germline V gene (reference sequence). CDR3 amino acids: CSARRAGGSRTDTQYF. In DNA, the CDR3 is TGCAGTGCTAGGAGGGCTGGCGGGAGCCGGACAGATACGCAGTATTTT.

This clonotype turned up a few times. The chain is built from TRBV4-2 and TRBJ2-5; a weak D match, TRBD2 (5 bases). The V gene's germline CDR1 is LGHNA and CDR2 YNFKEQ. Trimming stripped 2 bases from V and 0 bases from J, with 10 bases between. The CDR3 extends over 15 amino acids. For the CDR3, the DNA is TGTGCCAGCAGCCAACGATCCGGGAACCAAGAGACCCAGTACTTC. Translation: CASSQRSGNQETQYF.

V and J are TRBV19 and TRBJ2-4; D possibly uses TRBD1 or TRBD2 (6 bases each). Germline V CDR1 and CDR2: LNHDA, SQIVND (reference sequence). The CDR3 length is 16 residues. Between the trimmed V and J ends, which lost 7 bases and 1 base, there was a span of 17 bases. The DNA of the CDR3 is TGTGCCAGTACCAAGGAGGGGGATTGGGCCAAAAACATTCAGTACTTC. Protein product: CASTKEGDWAKNIQYF.

This clonotype was detected only a few times. The chain has TRBV11-3 and TRBJ2-7; D possibly corresponds to TRBD1 (6 bases). Germline V gene lookup returns CDR1 SGHNT and CDR2 YENEEA. Trimming took off 0 bases at V and 4 bases at J, with 10 bases between the two ends. CDR3 length equals 14 residues. The CDR3 sequence: CASSLEQGRYEQYF. For the CDR3, the DNA is TGTGCCAGCAGCTTAGAACAGGGTAGATACGAGCAGTACTTC. Complete variable domain (other parts from reference TRBV11-3 and TRBJ2-7): EAGVVQSPRYKIIEKKQPVAFWCNPISGHNTLYWYLQNLGQGPELLIRYENEEAVDDSQLPKDRFSAERLKGVDSTLKIQPAELGDSAVYLCASSLEQGRYEQYFGPGTRLTVT.

A few counts support this clonotype. The chain couples TRBV5-5 to TRBJ2-1; the D gene is possibly TRBD2 (6 bases). The germline V gene encodes CDR1 SGHKS and CDR2 YYEKEE (reference sequence). V was shortened by 6 bases and J by 8 bases, with 21 bases between the two germline ends. This CDR3 spans 15 amino acids. CDR3 sequence reads: CASNIRLVQVYEQFF. Written as DNA, the CDR3 is TGTGCCAGCAACATTAGACTAGTGCAGGTCTATGAGCAGTTCTTC.

The table lists this clonotype with a few counts. The J gene is TRBJ2-3, the V gene TRBV7-9; no clear D. Trimming stripped 2 bases from V and 2 bases from J, with 11 bases between. CDR1 is SEHNR, CDR2 FQNEAQ, per germline (reference sequence). CDR3 length: 15 amino acids. The CDR3 spells CASSLTRTDTDTQYF. The CDR3 DNA reads TGTGCCAGCAGCTTAACTCGCACCGACACAGATACGCAGTATTTT.

A few counts support this clonotype. DNA of the CDR3: TGTGCCATCACCGAAGGACAGGGTGGGGGGGTCTACGAGCAGTACTTC. Its protein is CAITEGQGGGVYEQYF. The genes are TRBV10-3 and TRBJ2-7, with a possible D match to TRBD1 (8 bases). The CDR3 has 16 amino acids. V was shortened by 7 bases and J by 3 bases, with 22 bases between the two germline ends. Germline assignment: CDR1 ENHRY and CDR2 SYGVKD.

This clonotype came up a few times. This chain links TRBV20-1 with TRBJ1-6, with D unresolved. Germline V gene lookup returns CDR1 DFQATT and CDR2 SNEGSKA (reference sequence). V was trimmed by 4 bases and J by 3 bases, leaving 16 bases between them. The CDR3 has 16 residues. The CDR3 reads CSANPRGRNYNSPLHF. CDR3 nucleotides: TGCAGTGCTAACCCCCGTGGGAGAAACTATAATTCACCCCTCCACTTT.

The chain combines TRBV10-3 with TRBJ2-1; D perhaps matches TRBD1 (6 bases). Per the germline V gene, CDR1 is ENHRY and CDR2 is SYGVKD. This CDR3 has 13 amino acids. The ends were cut back, 4 bases at V and 8 bases at J, with 12 bases in the middle. As DNA, the CDR3 is TGTGCCATCAGTGTGCAGGGGCAGGATGAGCAGTTCTTC. This translates into CAISVQGQDEQFF.

The genes are TRBV6-2 or TRBV6-3 and TRBJ2-5; D unclear. CDR3 size: 12 residues. From germline, CDR1 is MNHEY and CDR2 SVGEGT. The ends were cut back, 7 bases at V and 0 bases at J, with 6 bases in the middle. CDR3 loop: CASKRNQETQYF. The CDR3 DNA sequence: TGTGCCAGCAAACGGAACCAAGAGACCCAGTACTTC.

A few counts support this clonotype. The V call is TRBV29-1, the J call TRBJ1-2, with a tentative D call TRBD1 (5 bases). Germline lookup yields CDR1 SQVTM and CDR2 ANQGSEA. Trimming left V 3 bases short and J 4 bases short, with 12 bases between. This CDR3 is 13 amino acids long. CDR3 in amino acids: CSVDTREGYGYTF. The CDR3 coding sequence is TGCAGCGTTGACACCAGGGAAGGCTATGGCTACACCTTC.

The chain links TRBV29-1 to TRBJ2-1, with 8 bases identical to TRBD1. There are 17 residues in the CDR3. V lost 4 bases and J lost 9; bases outside the gene matches: 20. In germline, CDR1 is SQVTM, CDR2 ANQGSEA. The CDR3 spells CSVVGRRGQGFVGEQFF. CDR3 nucleotides: TGCAGCGTTGTAGGTAGGCGTGGACAGGGCTTTGTTGGTGAGCAGTTCTTC.

The V and J genes are TRBV4-2 and TRBJ1-5; D uncertain. The ends were cut back, 1 base at V and 10 bases at J, with 8 bases in the middle. The CDR3 is made up of 12 amino acids. Per the germline V gene, CDR1 is LGHNA and CDR2 is YNFKEQ. The CDR3 DNA is TGTGCCAGCAGCCAAGGGTTAGAACCCCAGCATTTT. Translated, it gives CASSQGLEPQHF.

This chain joins TRBV24-1 and TRBJ2-2, with 12 nucleotides matching TRBD1. The CDR3 spans 17 residues. Germline V gives CDR1 KGHDR, CDR2 SFDVKD. V lost 4 bases to trimming and J lost 5 bases; unmatched junction nucleotides: 7. The CDR3 loop reads CATSDSGQGARTGELFF. For the CDR3, the DNA is TGTGCCACCAGTGACTCGGGACAGGGGGCGAGGACCGGGGAGCTGTTTTTT.